What follows describes a single TCR beta chain. Its antigen is unidentified. The CDR3 is 12 residues long. From germline, CDR1 is SGHTA and CDR2 FQGNSA. V was shortened by 5 bases and J by 1 base, with 4 bases between the two germline ends. This record comes from a study of cytomegalovirus exposure and HLA in healthy donors. 60 Vbeta and 13 Jbeta primers were used in PCR. Methods used by the authors: Per a later analysis, the number of unique TCR beta chains was around 80 million, of which 8.5 million to 11 million were shared. The method was immunoSEQ multiplex PCR; TCRdb's version includes in-frame clones alone and lacks a portion of them. The DNA was the basis for D and trimming; V, J and clone size are from that table. This sample has around 71,000 clones; around 70% occur once, and the top ten carry about 15%. Study-wide findings and caveats: Associated with HLA alleles at 0.05 false discovery rate in a later analysis were around 15,000 TCR beta sequences. 150 to 200 TCR beta chains were listed as cytomegalovirus-associated. Sequencing depth roughly uniform across donors was assumed in presence/absence analyses.

The sequence was collected from a male donor in good health and CMV-seropositive. The chain recombines TRBV7-2 with TRBJ2-3, with D unresolved. Sequences were obtained from PBMCs. The CDR3 loop reads CASSRGTDTQYF. Here the CDR3 DNA reads TGTGCCAGCAGCCGGGGCACAGATACGCAGTATTTT.